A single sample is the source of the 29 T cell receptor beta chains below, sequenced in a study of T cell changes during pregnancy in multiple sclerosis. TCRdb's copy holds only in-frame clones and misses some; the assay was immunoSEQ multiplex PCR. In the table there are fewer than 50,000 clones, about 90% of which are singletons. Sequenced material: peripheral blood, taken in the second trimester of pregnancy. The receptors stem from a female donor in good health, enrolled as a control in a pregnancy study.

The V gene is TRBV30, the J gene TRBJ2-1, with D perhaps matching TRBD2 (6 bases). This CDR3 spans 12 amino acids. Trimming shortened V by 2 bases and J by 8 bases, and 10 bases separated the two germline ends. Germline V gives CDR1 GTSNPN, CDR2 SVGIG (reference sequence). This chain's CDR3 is CAWSPRLDEQFF. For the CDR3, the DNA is TGTGCCTGGAGTCCCCGACTAGATGAGCAGTTCTTC.

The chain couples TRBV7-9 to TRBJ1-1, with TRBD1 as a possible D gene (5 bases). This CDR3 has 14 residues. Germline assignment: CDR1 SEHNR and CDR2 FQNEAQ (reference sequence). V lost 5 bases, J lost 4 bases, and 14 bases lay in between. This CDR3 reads CASSIGQYFTEAFF. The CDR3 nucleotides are TGTGCCAGCAGCATAGGACAATACTTCACTGAAGCTTTCTTT.

This CDR3 is CASKTYRQGGETQYF. The CDR3 nucleotides read TGTGCCAGCAAGACCTACCGACAGGGTGGGGAGACCCAGTACTTC. The chain joins TRBV27 to TRBJ2-5, with 7 bases lining up with TRBD1. The CDR3 totals 15 residues. V lost 7 bases and J lost 5; bases outside the gene matches: 13. Germline lookup yields CDR1 MNHEY and CDR2 SMNVEV (reference sequence).

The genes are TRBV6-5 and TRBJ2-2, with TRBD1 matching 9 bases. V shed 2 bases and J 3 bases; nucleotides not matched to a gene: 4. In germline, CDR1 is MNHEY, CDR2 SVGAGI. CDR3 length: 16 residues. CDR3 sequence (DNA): TGTGCCAGCAGTTACGGGGACAGGGTGGACACCGGGGAGCTGTTTTTT. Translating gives CASSYGDRVDTGELFF.

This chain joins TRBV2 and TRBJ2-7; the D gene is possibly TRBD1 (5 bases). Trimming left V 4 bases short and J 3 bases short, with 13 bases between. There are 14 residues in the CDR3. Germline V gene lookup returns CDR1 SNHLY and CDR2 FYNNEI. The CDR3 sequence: CASSAEQANYEQYF. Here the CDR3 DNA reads TGTGCCAGCAGTGCGGAACAGGCGAACTACGAGCAGTACTTC.

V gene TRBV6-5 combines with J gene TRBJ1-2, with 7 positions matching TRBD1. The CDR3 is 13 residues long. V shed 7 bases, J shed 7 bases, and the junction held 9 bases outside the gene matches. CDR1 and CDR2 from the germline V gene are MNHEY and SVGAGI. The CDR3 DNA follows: TGTGCCAGCACCAACAGGGGAGGACGTGGCTACACCTTC. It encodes CASTNRGGRGYTF.

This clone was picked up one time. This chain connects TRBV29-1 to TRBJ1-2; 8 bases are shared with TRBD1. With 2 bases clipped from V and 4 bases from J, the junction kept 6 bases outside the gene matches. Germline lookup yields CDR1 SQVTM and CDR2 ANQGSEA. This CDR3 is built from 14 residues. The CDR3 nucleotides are TGCAGCGTTGAAAACCAGGGGGCGGGCTATGGCTACACCTTC. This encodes CSVENQGAGYGYTF.

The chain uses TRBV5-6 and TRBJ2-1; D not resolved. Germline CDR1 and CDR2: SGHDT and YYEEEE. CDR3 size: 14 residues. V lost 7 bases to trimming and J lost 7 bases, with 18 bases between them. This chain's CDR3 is CASSSRLFLNEQFF. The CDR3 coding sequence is TGTGCCAGCTCCTCCCGACTGTTTTTGAATGAGCAGTTCTTC.

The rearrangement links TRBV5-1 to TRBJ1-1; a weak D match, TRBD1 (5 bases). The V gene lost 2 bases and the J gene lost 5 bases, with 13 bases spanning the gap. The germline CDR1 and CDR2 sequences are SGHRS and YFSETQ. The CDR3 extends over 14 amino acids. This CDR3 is CASSLLGGGTEAFF. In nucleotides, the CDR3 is TGCGCCAGCAGCTTACTTGGGGGAGGGACTGAAGCTTTCTTT.

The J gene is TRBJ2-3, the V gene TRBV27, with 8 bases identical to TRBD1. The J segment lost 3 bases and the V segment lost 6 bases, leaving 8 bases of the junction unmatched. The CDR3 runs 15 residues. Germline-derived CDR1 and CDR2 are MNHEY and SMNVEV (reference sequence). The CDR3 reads CASSQGDRLTDTQYF. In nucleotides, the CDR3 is TGTGCCAGCAGCCAAGGGGACAGGTTAACAGATACGCAGTATTTT.

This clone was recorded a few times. CDR3 nucleotide sequence: TGTGCCAGTAGTATAGCAGGGCCCACTGAAGCTTTCTTT. Translating it yields CASSIAGPTEAFF. This chain uses TRBV19 with TRBJ1-1; D is perhaps TRBD1 (5 bases). Germline loops: CDR1 LNHDA, CDR2 SQIVND (reference sequence). The length of the CDR3 is 13 residues. V was shortened by 1 base and J by 4 bases, with 7 bases between the two germline ends.

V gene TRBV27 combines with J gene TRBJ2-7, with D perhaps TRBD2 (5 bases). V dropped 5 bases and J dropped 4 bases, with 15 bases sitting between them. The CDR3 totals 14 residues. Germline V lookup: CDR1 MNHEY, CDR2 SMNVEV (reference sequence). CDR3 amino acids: CASSPRDSNYEQYF. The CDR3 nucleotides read TGTGCCAGCAGTCCTCGGGATTCCAATTACGAGCAGTACTTC.

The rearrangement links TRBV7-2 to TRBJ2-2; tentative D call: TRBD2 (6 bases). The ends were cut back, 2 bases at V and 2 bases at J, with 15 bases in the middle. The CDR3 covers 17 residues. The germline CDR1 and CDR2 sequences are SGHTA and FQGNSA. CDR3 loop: CASSLYPAGSNTGELFF. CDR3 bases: TGTGCCAGCAGCTTATACCCGGCGGGGAGCAACACCGGGGAGCTGTTTTTT.

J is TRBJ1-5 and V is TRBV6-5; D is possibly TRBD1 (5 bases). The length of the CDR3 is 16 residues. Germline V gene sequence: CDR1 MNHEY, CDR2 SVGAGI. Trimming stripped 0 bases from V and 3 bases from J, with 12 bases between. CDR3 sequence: CASSYSYAGPNQPQHF. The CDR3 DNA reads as TGTGCCAGCAGTTACTCATACGCGGGACCCAATCAGCCCCAGCATTTT.

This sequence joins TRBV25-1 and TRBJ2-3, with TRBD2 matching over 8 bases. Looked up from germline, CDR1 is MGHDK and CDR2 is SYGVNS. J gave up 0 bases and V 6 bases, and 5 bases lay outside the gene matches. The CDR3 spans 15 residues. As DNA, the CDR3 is TGTGCCAGCAGCGCCACTAGCGGTAGCACAGATACGCAGTATTTT. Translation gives CASSATSGSTDTQYF.

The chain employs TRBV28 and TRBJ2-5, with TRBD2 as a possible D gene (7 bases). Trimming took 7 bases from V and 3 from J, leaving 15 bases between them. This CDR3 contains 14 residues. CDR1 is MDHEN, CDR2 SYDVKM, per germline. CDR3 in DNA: TGTGCCAGCACCTTAGGGGGGGCGGAAGAGACCCAGTACTTC. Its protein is CASTLGGAEETQYF. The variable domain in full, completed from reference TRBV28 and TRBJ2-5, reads DVKVTQSSRYLVKRTGEKVFLECVQDMDHENMFWYRQDPGLGLRLIYFSYDVKMKEKGDIPEGYSVSREKKERFSLILESASTNQTSMYLCASTLGGAEETQYFGPGTRLLVL.

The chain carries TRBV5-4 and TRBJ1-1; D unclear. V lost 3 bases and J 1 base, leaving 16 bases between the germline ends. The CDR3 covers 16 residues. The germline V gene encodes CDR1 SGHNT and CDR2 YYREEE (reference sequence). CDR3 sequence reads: CASSSRTPGGNTEAFF. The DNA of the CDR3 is TGTGCCAGCAGCTCCCGGACTCCGGGAGGGAACACTGAAGCTTTCTTT.

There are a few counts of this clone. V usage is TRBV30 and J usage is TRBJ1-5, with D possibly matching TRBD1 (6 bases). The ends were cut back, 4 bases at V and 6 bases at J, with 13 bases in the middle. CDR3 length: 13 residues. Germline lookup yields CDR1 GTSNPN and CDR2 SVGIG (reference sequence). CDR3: CAWTEQGAQPQHF. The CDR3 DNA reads TGTGCCTGGACTGAACAGGGCGCTCAGCCCCAGCATTTT. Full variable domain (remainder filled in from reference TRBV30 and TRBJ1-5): SQTIHQWPATLVQPVGSPLSLECTVEGTSNPNLYWYRQAAGRGLQLLFYSVGIGQISSEVPQNLSASRPQDRQFILSSKKLLLSDSGFYLCAWTEQGAQPQHFGDGTRLSIL.

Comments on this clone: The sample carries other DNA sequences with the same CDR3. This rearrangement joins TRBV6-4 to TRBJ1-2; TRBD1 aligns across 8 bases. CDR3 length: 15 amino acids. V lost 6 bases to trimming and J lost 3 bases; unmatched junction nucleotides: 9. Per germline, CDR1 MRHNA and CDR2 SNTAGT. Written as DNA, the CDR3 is TGTGCCAGCAGCCGTACCGGGACAGGCGACTATGGCTACACCTTC. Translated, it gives CASSRTGTGDYGYTF.

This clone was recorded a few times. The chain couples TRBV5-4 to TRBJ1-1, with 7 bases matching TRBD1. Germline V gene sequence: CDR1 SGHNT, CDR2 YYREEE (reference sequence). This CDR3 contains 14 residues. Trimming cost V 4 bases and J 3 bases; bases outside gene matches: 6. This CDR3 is CASSPNDRDTEAFF. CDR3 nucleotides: TGTGCCAGCAGCCCGAACGACAGGGACACTGAAGCTTTCTTT. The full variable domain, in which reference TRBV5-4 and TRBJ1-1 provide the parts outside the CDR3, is ETGVTQSPTHLIKTRGQQVTLRCSSQSGHNTVSWYQQALGQGPQFIFQYYREEENGRGNFPPRFSGLQFPNYSSELNVNALELDDSALYLCASSPNDRDTEAFFGQGTRLTVV.

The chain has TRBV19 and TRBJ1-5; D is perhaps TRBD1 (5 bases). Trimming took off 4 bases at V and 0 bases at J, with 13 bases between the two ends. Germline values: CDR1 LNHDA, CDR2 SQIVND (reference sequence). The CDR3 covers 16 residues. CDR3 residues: CASSRKDTYSNQPQHF. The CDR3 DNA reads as TGTGCCAGTAGTAGAAAGGACACGTATAGCAATCAGCCCCAGCATTTT.

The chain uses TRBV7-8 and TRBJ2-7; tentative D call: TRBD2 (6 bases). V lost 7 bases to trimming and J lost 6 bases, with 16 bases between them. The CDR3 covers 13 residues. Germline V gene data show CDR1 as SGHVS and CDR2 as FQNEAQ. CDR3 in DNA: TGTGCCAGCACCTACAGGCGGGATATCGAGCAGTACTTC. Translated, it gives CASTYRRDIEQYF.

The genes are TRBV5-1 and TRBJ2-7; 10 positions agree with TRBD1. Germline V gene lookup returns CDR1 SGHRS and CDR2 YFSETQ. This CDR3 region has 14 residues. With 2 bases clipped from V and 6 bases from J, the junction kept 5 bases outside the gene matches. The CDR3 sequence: CASSLEGQGTEQYF. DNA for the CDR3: TGCGCCAGCAGCTTAGAGGGACAGGGGACCGAGCAGTACTTC. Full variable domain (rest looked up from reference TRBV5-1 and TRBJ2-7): KAGVTQTPRYLIKTRGQQVTLSCSPISGHRSVSWYQQTPGQGLQFLFEYFSETQRNKGNFPGRFSGRQFSNSRSEMNVSTLELGDSALYLCASSLEGQGTEQYFGPGTRLTVT.

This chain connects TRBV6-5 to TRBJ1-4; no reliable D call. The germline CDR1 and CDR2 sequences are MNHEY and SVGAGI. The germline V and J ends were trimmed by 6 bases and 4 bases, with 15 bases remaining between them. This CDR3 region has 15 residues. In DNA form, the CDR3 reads TGTGCCAGCAGCCCGGGGATAACGCTTAATGAAAAACTGTTTTTT. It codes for CASSPGITLNEKLFF.

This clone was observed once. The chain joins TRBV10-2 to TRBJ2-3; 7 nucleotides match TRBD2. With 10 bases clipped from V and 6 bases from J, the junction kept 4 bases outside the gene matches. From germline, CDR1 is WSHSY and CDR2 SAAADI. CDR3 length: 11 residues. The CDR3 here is CATLLADTQYF. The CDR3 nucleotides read TGCGCCACCTTACTAGCGGATACGCAGTATTTT.

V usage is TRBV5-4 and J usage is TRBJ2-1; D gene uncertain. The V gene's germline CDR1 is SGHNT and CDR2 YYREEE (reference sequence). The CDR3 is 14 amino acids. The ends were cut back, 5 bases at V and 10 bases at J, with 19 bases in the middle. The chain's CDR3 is CASSSSKALEEQFF. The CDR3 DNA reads TGTGCCAGCAGTAGTTCGAAGGCGCTGGAGGAGCAGTTCTTC.

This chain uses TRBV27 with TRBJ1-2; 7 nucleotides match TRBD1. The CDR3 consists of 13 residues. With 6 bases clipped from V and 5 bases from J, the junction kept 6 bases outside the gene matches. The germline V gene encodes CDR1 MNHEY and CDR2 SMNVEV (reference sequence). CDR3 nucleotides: TGTGCCAGCAGAACCGACAGGGTGTATGGCTACACCTTC. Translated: CASRTDRVYGYTF.

The CDR3 loop reads CASIGGGSSSYEQYF. DNA of the CDR3: TGTGCCAGTATCGGGGGGGGTAGTAGCTCCTACGAGCAGTACTTC. V is TRBV19 and J is TRBJ2-7; 8 bases are a match to TRBD2. V dropped 7 bases and J dropped 0; count of bases not matched to a gene: 8. CDR1 and CDR2 from the germline V gene are LNHDA and SQIVND (reference sequence). The CDR3 totals 15 residues. Variable domain in full (rest from reference TRBV19 and TRBJ2-7): DGGITQSPKYLFRKEGQNVTLSCEQNLNHDAMYWYRQDPGQGLRLIYYSQIVNDFQKGDIAEGYSVSREKKESFPLTVTSAQKNPTAFYLCASIGGGSSSYEQYFGPGTRLTVT.

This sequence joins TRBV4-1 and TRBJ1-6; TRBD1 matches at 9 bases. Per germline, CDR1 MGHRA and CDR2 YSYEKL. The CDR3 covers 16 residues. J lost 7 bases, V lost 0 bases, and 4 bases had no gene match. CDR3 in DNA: TGCGCCAGCAGCCAAGAACAGGGGGCGCGGAATTCACCCCTCCACTTT. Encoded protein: CASSQEQGARNSPLHF.